This TCR beta chain stems from a study of blood T cell repertoires in COVID-19. Repertoires were generated with immunoSEQ multiplex PCR, while TCRdb's copy carries only in-frame clones and drops some. This sample has roughly 250,000 clones, with around 86% found just once. The clonotype originates from a woman in her 50s who had recovered from COVID-19. Sequencing was done on a sample of PBMCs or T cells enriched from blood (not recorded which).

CDR3: CATSGIIGGGTDTQYF. CDR3 DNA sequence: TGTGCCACCTCTGGTATTATCGGCGGGGGCACAGATACGCAGTATTTT. This sequence joins TRBV27 and TRBJ2-3; D possibly corresponds to TRBD2 (6 bases). V lost 10 bases, J lost 1 base, and 21 bases lay in between. Germline loops: CDR1 MNHEY, CDR2 SMNVEV (reference sequence). This CDR3 region has 16 residues.